The clone carrying this T cell receptor beta chain was found many times. Its matching antigen is unknown. Germline-derived CDR1 and CDR2 are KGHDR and SFDVKD. Trimming stripped 1 base from V and 4 bases from J, with 14 bases between. The CDR3 is made up of 16 amino acids. The record originates from a study of T cells in Graves' hyperthyroidism and ophthalmopathy. Notes on the study in general: Through a model of 13 V-J features, ophthalmopathy was separated from stable hyperthyroidism.

Regions amplified from RNA transcripts were the TCR beta CDR3 regions. HTBI primers drove first-round RT-PCR of the TCR CDR3. One entry per CDR3 protein results from TCRdb running MiXCR on the multiplex PCR reads. The sample lists fewer than 400,000 distinct CDR3 sequences, approximately 15% seen once, with around a third in the top ten. The chain joins TRBV24-1 to TRBJ2-3; tentatively, D is TRBD2 (5 bases). Input material: blood. This TCR was sampled from a man aged 25 to 40 with Graves' hyperthyroidism. CDR3 region: CATSDFRSGNSDTQYF. As DNA, the CDR3 is TGTGCCACCAGTGATTTTCGCTCCGGGAATTCAGATACGCAGTATTTT.